This T cell receptor (beta chain) was sequenced for a study of Ad26.COV2.S vaccination and SARS-CoV-2 variants. Background on the study: Donor was assigned to the Ad26.COV2.S arm of trial COV1001. In the study, Ad26.COV2.S was injected intramuscularly once, or twice 56 days apart.

Comment on this clone: Antigen: not known.

Study-wide findings and caveats: Non-spike TCR breadth showed similarity between vaccine and placebo recipients.

This table comes from immunoSEQ multiplex PCR, and its TCRdb copy is limited to in-frame clones, with some not included. The top ten clones hold roughly 6% of a sample with 320,000 or so clones, about nine tenths of them seen once. Treatment here: approximately 18 received Ad26.COV2.S at low or high dose, single or two shots; roughly 5 received placebo; per-sample allocation not given. On day 63 after the first injection, vaccine and placebo recipients gave samples. An adult aged 18-55 years in Boston served as the donor. The sequencing used peripheral blood, collected in a trial of Ad26.COV2.S vaccine versus placebo. The receptor comes from a person between 18 and 60 years old who received the Ad26.COV2.S COVID-19 vaccine or a placebo.

In nucleotides, the CDR3 is TGTGCCAGCAGGCGACTAGCGGGCCAAGAGACCCAGTACTTC. Its translation is CASRRLAGQETQYF. This chain uses TRBV27 with TRBJ2-5; 10 nucleotides match TRBD2. Looked up from germline, CDR1 is MNHEY and CDR2 is SMNVEV (reference sequence). CDR3 length equals 14 residues. V dropped 6 bases and J dropped 1; count of bases not matched to a gene: 2.